This T cell receptor (beta chain) came from a study of naive and memory T cell subsets. Study-wide points: Potentially, T cell activation and differentiation skew this RNA-based measurement.

This clonotype was observed many times. The antigen is unknown. An oligonucleotide containing a UMI was ligated to the 3' end of TCR cDNA. Whole-blood samples were roughly 2.7 ml of peripheral blood from healthy adult volunteers. Reverse transcription used DNase-treated unsorted total RNA, aiming for roughly 1 to 1,100 ng. Ligated cDNA underwent four rounds of PCR with nested alpha and beta constant region primers and SP2. Reverse transcription of blood and skin TCR RNA was primed at alpha and beta constant regions. One entry per CDR3 protein results from TCRdb running MiXCR on the UMI-ligation and nested PCR reads. This sample has 25,000 to 30,000 distinct CDR3 sequences, with 4% to 6.5% found just once. Trimming pared 1 base from V and 3 bases from J, leaving 19 bases between. The CDR3 loop spans 18 amino acids. The germline CDR1 and CDR2 sequences are SEHNR and FQNEAQ (reference sequence).

The chain combines TRBV7-9 with TRBJ1-5, with D perhaps matching TRBD1 (5 bases). The TCR comes from an adult in good health. The sequenced material came from blood. CDR3: CASSLGGGTLALNQPQHF. The CDR3, as DNA: TGTGCCAGCAGCTTAGGGGGGGGTACACTTGCCCTCAATCAGCCCCAGCATTTT. Full variable domain (remainder filled in from reference TRBV7-9 and TRBJ1-5): DTGVSQNPRHKITKRGQNVTFRCDPISEHNRLYWYRQTLGQGPEFLTYFQNEAQLEKSRLLSDRFSAERPKGSFSTLEIQRTEQGDSAMYLCASSLGGGTLALNQPQHFGDGTRLSIL.